These 9 T cell receptor beta chains share one sample of origin, sequenced in a study of CXCR3-negative and CXCR3-positive naive CD8 T cells (dated 2019 in TCRdb). Sequencing was carried out with a NextSeq 550. The Human TCR Profiling Kit (MiLaboratory) was used to prepare UMI-labeled 5' RACE TRB cDNA libraries. Each entry corresponds to one CDR3 protein sequence from reads that TCRdb reprocessed, and DNA is not given. The sample table holds 37,000 or so distinct CDR3 sequences. About 8.4% of the sample is taken by the ten largest. The sequencing input was memory CD8+ T cells from blood. The label giving this sample's cell subset or site can be read as: conventional CD8+ memory T cells (TMEM), sorted as controls. The receptor source for this set is a human donor in good health. Some clones in this sample may be carry-over from other donors' samples.

The chain carries TRBV29-1 and TRBJ2-1. CDR3 length: 12 amino acids. Per germline, CDR1 SQVTM and CDR2 ANQGSEA. The CDR3 sequence is CSVGGGRNEQFF.

The chain employs TRBV6-4 and TRBJ2-2. The CDR3 contains 16 residues. Germline CDR1 MRHNA, CDR2 SNTAGT. CDR3 sequence reads: CASRDLRGGNTGELSF.

The rearrangement joins TRBV6-2 or TRBV6-3 to TRBJ2-4; TCRdb lists TRBD1, though no DNA is available to test this call. Germline V gene lookup returns CDR1 MNHEY and CDR2 SVGEGT. CDR3 length: 19 amino acids. The CDR3 here is CASSYSGGGGFQAKNIQYF.

The chain links TRBV28 to TRBJ2-7; as DNA is missing, the TRBD1 call by TCRdb cannot be tested. This CDR3 region has 16 residues. Germline V gene sequence: CDR1 MDHEN, CDR2 SYDVKM. The CDR3 protein is CASRWTGAGISYEQYF.

J is TRBJ2-1 and V is TRBV4-2; TCRdb picks TRBD1, but there is no DNA to check that call. The CDR3 is 14 residues long. The germline CDR1 and CDR2 sequences are LGHNA and YNFKEQ. This chain's CDR3 is CASSQGWGFNEQFF.

The chain uses TRBV12-3 or TRBV12-4 and TRBJ1-1. The CDR3 has 15 amino acids. The CDR3 reads CASSTRRAGNTEAFF.

The CDR3 spells CASSLSHGGPPMMNTEAFF. This rearrangement joins TRBV7-8 to TRBJ1-1; the D gene TCRdb calls, TRBD1, cannot be checked with no DNA. The V gene's germline CDR1 is SGHVS and CDR2 FQNEAQ. CDR3 size: 19 residues.

The J gene is TRBJ2-2, the V gene TRBV12-3 or TRBV12-4; TCRdb names TRBD1, which stays unverified in the absence of DNA. CDR3 length equals 18 residues. This CDR3 is CASSLFLDGTENTGELFF.

The chain employs TRBV25-1 and TRBJ2-7; checking the TCRdb D call of TRBD2 is not possible without DNA. The CDR3 length is 13 residues. Germline CDR1 is MGHDK and CDR2 is SYGVNS. The CDR3 reads CASSDFLGGEQYF.